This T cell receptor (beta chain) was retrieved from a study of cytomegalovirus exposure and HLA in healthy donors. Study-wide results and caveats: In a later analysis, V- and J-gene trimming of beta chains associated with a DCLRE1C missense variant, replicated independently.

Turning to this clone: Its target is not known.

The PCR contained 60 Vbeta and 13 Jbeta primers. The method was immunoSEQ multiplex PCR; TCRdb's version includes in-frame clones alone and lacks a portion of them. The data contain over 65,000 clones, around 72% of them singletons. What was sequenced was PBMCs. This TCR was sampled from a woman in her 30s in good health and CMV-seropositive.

CDR3 coding DNA: TGCAGCGCCCAGACGACAGGGGCCGGGGAGCTGTTTTTT. It yields the protein CSAQTTGAGELFF. J is TRBJ2-2 and V is TRBV29-1, with TRBD1 identical over 8 bases. The CDR3 covers 13 residues. Germline CDR1 reads SQVTM; CDR2 reads ANQGSEA. V lost 7 bases to trimming and J lost 6 bases; unmatched junction nucleotides: 7.